Here is one T cell receptor (beta chain) with its context. Cohorts were based on clinical histories the participants reported. Original data processing: Counts of nucleated cells, estimated from reference gene primer amplification, were obtained. Sequencing was performed with immunoSEQ multiplex PCR; in TCRdb, only in-frame clones are kept and a portion is missing. V and J calls and clone size follow that table, whereas D and trimming were derived from the DNA. The repertoire includes a few hundred thousand clones, about 86% of them detected once, and 3.8% sits in the top ten. Germline V gene lookup returns CDR1 LGHDT and CDR2 YNNKEL (reference sequence). V was shortened by 3 bases and J by 8 bases, with 7 bases between the two germline ends. The CDR3 consists of 12 residues. These data are taken from a study of blood T cell repertoires in COVID-19. Study details: Sample material is recorded as cDNA or gDNA derived from T cells, B-cell-depleted T cells, or PBMCs.

The clonotype comes from a woman aged 40-49 years with acute COVID-19. Sample: PBMCs or T cells enriched from blood (not recorded which). The chain uses TRBV3-1 (or the pseudogene TRBV3-2) and TRBJ1-4; TRBD1 is a possible D gene (5 bases). The CDR3: CASSQGGEKLFF. The CDR3 coding sequence is TGTGCCAGCAGCCAGGGGGGGGAAAAACTGTTTTTT.